The rows below give T cell receptor beta chains drawn from one sample of a study of blood T cells in healthy people across ages. TCRdb processed the 5' RACE reads anew with MiXCR; each CDR3 protein has one entry. The sample records approximately 900,000 distinct CDR3 sequences, 25% to 30% being singletons. These data are also associated with another study on T cells of mothers and their children.

The sequencing input was blood. These receptors were collected from a woman between 40 and 50 years old in good health. CDR3s include the opening cysteine and the closing phenylalanine or tryptophan. D genes are given only for firm matches. Only part of the rows carry a size: once, few, many, or a class if the clone is expanded.

TRBJ1-1	TRBD1	many	TRBV5-1	CASSSGQGGTEAFF	TGCGCCAGCAGCTCGGGACAGGGGGGCACTGAGGCTTTCTTT
TRBJ1-1	TRBD1	.	TRBV4-1	CASRPQTGSAEAFF	TGCGCCAGCAGACCTCAGACAGGGAGCGCTGAAGCTTTCTTT
TRBJ2-1	TRBD2	few	TRBV29-1	CSTAVQRGNNEQFF	TGCAGCACTGCTGTCCAGCGGGGTAACAATGAGCAGTTCTTC
TRBJ2-2	.	.	TRBV20-1	CSARDRPEKNTGELFF	TGCAGTGCTAGAGATCGTCCCGAAAAAAACACCGGGGAGCTGTTTTTT
TRBJ2-5	TRBD2	many	TRBV7-2	CASSLSGLAETQYF	TGTGCCAGCAGCTTAAGCGGACTAGCCGAGACCCAGTACTTC
TRBJ1-6	.	.	TRBV9	CASSVEGFYNSPLHF	TGTGCCAGCAGCGTAGAGGGTTTCTATAATTCACCCCTCCACTTT
TRBJ2-3	TRBD2	.	TRBV4-2	CASSQDWRGADTQYF	TGTGCCAGCAGCCAAGATTGGCGGGGGGCAGATACGCAGTATTTT
TRBJ2-3	TRBD2	many	TRBV14	CASSQEASGGTDTQYF	TGTGCCAGCAGCCAAGAGGCTAGCGGAGGCACAGATACGCAGTATTTT
TRBJ1-4	.	.	TRBV3-1	CASSQGWGVDEKLFF	TGTGCCAGCAGCCAAGGATGGGGGGTAGACGAAAAACTGTTTTTT
TRBJ2-1	TRBD2	.	TRBV5-1	CASSKLTSGRQENEQFF	TGCGCCAGCTCGAAGCTGACTAGCGGGAGGCAGGAGAATGAGCAGTTCTTC
TRBJ2-7	.	.	TRBV28	CASSLIRGSQYF	TGTGCCAGCAGTTTAATCAGGGGTTCCCAGTACTTC
TRBJ2-1	TRBD2	few	TRBV12-3/TRBV12-4	CASSLRTSGVSSYNEQFF	TGTGCCAGCAGTTTAAGGACTAGCGGGGTAAGCTCCTACAATGAGCAGTTCTTC
TRBJ2-1	.	.	TRBV7-6	CASRAGPSNNEQFF	TGTGCCAGTCGCGCGGGCCCTTCTAACAATGAGCAGTTCTTC
TRBJ2-7	TRBD1	.	TRBV28	CASSFPGQGRNEQYF	TGTGCCAGCAGTTTTCCGGGACAGGGTAGAAACGAGCAGTACTTC
TRBJ2-3	.	.	TRBV3-1	CASSTNGASTDTQYF	TGTGCCAGCAGCACTAACGGGGCTAGCACAGATACGCAGTATTTT
TRBJ1-2	.	.	TRBV4-1	CASSHQLRVSADYGYTF	TGCGCCAGCAGCCACCAACTCCGGGTTTCAGCTGACTATGGCTACACCTTC
TRBJ2-4	.	many	TRBV5-5	CASSLAPDGYKNIQYF	TGTGCCAGCAGCTTGGCCCCGGACGGGTACAAAAACATTCAGTACTTC
TRBJ2-1	TRBD2	.	TRBV7-2	CASSLGLAEGGYEQFF	TGTGCCAGCAGCCTGGGACTAGCGGAAGGGGGGTATGAGCAGTTCTTC
TRBJ2-7	.	.	TRBV4-1	CASSQDDRARQYF	TGCGCCAGCAGCCAAGACGATAGGGCAAGGCAGTACTTC
TRBJ2-1	.	.	TRBV20-1	CTGRPGTYNEQFF	TGCACCGGGAGACCAGGGACCTACAATGAGCAGTTCTTC
TRBJ2-3	TRBD2	few	TRBV25-1	CASSEFLAGTDTQYF	TGTGCCAGCAGTGAATTCCTAGCGGGGACAGATACGCAGTATTTT
TRBJ1-1	TRBD1	.	TRBV12-3/TRBV12-4	CASSLTGGEAEAFF	TGTGCCAGCAGTTTAACAGGGGGAGAGGCTGAAGCTTTCTTT
TRBJ1-5	.	many	TRBV12-3/TRBV12-4	CASSLEGYQPQHF	TGTGCCAGCAGTTTAGAAGGGTATCAGCCCCAGCATTTT
TRBJ2-5	TRBD2	.	TRBV4-1	CASSQEGTSGFETQYF	TGCGCCAGCAGCCAAGAAGGGACTAGCGGGTTCGAGACCCAGTACTTC
TRBJ2-3	.	few	TRBV5-1	CASSLRRTTPTDTQYF	TGCGCCAGCAGCTTACGAAGGACTACCCCCACAGATACGCAGTATTTT
TRBJ1-1	.	.	TRBV9	CASSVDPPKTAEAFF	TGTGCCAGCAGCGTAGATCCTCCTAAAACAGCAGAAGCTTTCTTT
TRBJ2-3	TRBD1	.	TRBV6-1	CASSPGRDSWATDTQYF	TGTGCCAGCAGTCCAGGCCGGGACAGTTGGGCGACAGATACGCAGTATTTT
TRBJ2-7	.	many	TRBV29-1	CSVEGVQGSYEQYF	TGCAGCGTTGAAGGTGTACAGGGCTCCTACGAGCAGTACTTC
TRBJ2-3	TRBD1	.	TRBV3-1	CASSQEGQVGAQYF	TGTGCCAGCAGCCAAGAGGGACAGGTCGGCGCGCAGTATTTT
TRBJ2-7	.	.	TRBV7-6	CASSSTPSYEQDF	TGTGCCAGCAGCTCAACCCCAAGCTACGAGCAGGACTTC
TRBJ1-1	.	.	TRBV30	CAWSVGYSDTEAFF	TGTGCCTGGAGCGTCGGGTATTCGGACACTGAAGCTTTCTTT
TRBJ2-1	.	.	TRBV4-1	CASSQDGGSYNEQFF	TGCGCCAGCAGCCAAGATGGGGGCTCCTACAATGAGCAGTTCTTC
TRBJ2-4	TRBD2	many	TRBV12-3/TRBV12-4	CASRPSGGVKNIQYF	TGTGCCAGCAGACCTAGCGGGGGGGTCAAAAACATTCAGTACTTC
TRBJ2-7	.	many	TRBV20-1	CSARNDVAYEQYF	TGCAGTGCTAGGAACGATGTAGCCTACGAGCAGTACTTC
TRBJ1-5	.	.	TRBV12-3/TRBV12-4	CASGDSVVGQPQHF	TGTGCCAGCGGGGACTCGGTGGTGGGTCAGCCCCAGCATTTT
TRBJ1-6	.	few	TRBV20-1	CSARNQISSYNSPLHF	TGCAGTGCTAGAAATCAGATTAGCTCCTATAATTCACCCCTCCACTTT
TRBJ2-7	.	many	TRBV29-1	CSVESLVDYEQYF	TGCAGCGTTGAGTCCCTCGTTGACTACGAGCAGTACTTC
TRBJ1-4	.	.	TRBV28	CASSPTRLQGFNEKLFF	TGTGCCAGCAGTCCGACAAGACTACAGGGCTTTAATGAAAAACTGTTTTTT
TRBJ2-1	TRBD1	few	TRBV12-3/TRBV12-4	CASRRDRGRLNEQFF	TGTGCCAGCAGACGGGACAGGGGGCGTCTAAATGAGCAGTTCTTC
TRBJ2-7	.	.	TRBV15	CATSREIGGTIEQYF	TGTGCCACCAGCAGAGAGATAGGGGGGACTATCGAGCAGTACTTC
TRBJ2-7	TRBD1	many	TRBV7-3	CASSLGPGGSYEQYF	TGTGCCAGCAGCTTAGGTCCAGGGGGCTCCTACGAGCAGTACTTC
TRBJ2-1	.	.	TRBV5-1	CASSQDGLWRVFF	TGCGCCAGCAGTCAGGACGGGCTCTGGCGGGTGTTCTTC
TRBJ2-7	.	.	TRBV12-3/TRBV12-4	CASRRVDCEQYF	TGTGCCAGCAGGCGTGTGGACTGCGAGCAGTACTTC
TRBJ2-7	.	.	TRBV28	CASSLGGGSSTEQYF	TGTGCCAGCAGTTTAGGAGGGGGCAGTAGTACCGAGCAGTACTTC
TRBJ1-2	.	.	TRBV3-1	CASSPLEGRRGYTF	TGTGCCAGCAGCCCCTTGGAGGGGCGGCGCGGCTACACCTTC